This T cell receptor beta chain was profiled in a study of tumor T cells in aggressive B-cell lymphoma. The germline gives CDR1 SGDLS, CDR2 YYNGEE. V lost 3 bases to trimming and J lost 2 bases, with 12 bases between them. The CDR3 is made up of 15 amino acids. Assay: immunoSEQ multiplex PCR; the TCRdb copy retains only in-frame clones and omits some. The profile shows over 2,000 clones, roughly 87% of them singletons. The rearrangement joins TRBV9 to TRBJ1-3; unclear D gene. This TCR was recovered from an adult with diffuse large B cell lymphoma. Sequenced sample: tumor tissue. The CDR3 DNA sequence: TGTGCCAGCAGCGGCTACAGTACGCCTGGAAACACCATATATTTT. It codes for CASSGYSTPGNTIYF.